This T cell receptor (beta chain) was obtained from a study of blood T cell repertoires in COVID-19 (dated by TCRdb to the early 2020s). Study-level background: Samples from collaborators originated in the United States, Italy and Spain and spanned both the acute and convalescent phases of COVID-19. A freely available public database, intended as a resource for researchers studying the immune response to SARS-CoV-2, is where the repertoires were released. The dataset comprised deeply sampled blood TCRbeta repertoires from subjects exposed to, actively infected with, or recovered from COVID-19. Where available, HLA class I and class II types were obtained from metadata supplied by the sample provider rather than from assay-based typing. A de-identified subject ID, COVID-19 status, age in years and sex were almost always included in the sample metadata. The material from the prospective study consisted of cDNA or gDNA derived from T cells, B-cell-depleted T cells, or PBMCs. Samples came from the ongoing ImmuneRACE study (first 160 participants) plus 1,254 subjects from 6 global collaborators.

Results the study describes overall, beyond this receptor: Clinical and demographic metadata were provided uncurated, with the amount varying by source and participant.

A note on this clone: Which antigen it targets is not known. Base-call qualities are not available, and no considerably larger clone is one nucleotide away.

The immunoSEQ Assay, a bias-controlled multiplex PCR, was used to amplify TCRbeta CDR3 regions from genomic DNA. On the study's bioinformatics: The number of nucleated cells in each sample was estimated from the amplification of reference gene primers within the assay. To quantify the absolute abundance of each unique TCRbeta CDR3 rearrangement, sequence reads were collapsed and filtered. For each sample, productive Simpson clonality was calculated by taking the square root of Simpson's diversity index across productive rearrangements. What TCRdb holds here is the immuneACCESS table cut down to in-frame rearrangements. Part of the clones is not present; checked against another copy, under half of the missing clones reflect an unresolved V gene, and the others are unexplained. V, J and clone size were drawn from that table, and D and trimming were deduced from the DNA. The sample table shows hundreds of thousands of clones, and roughly four fifths are seen once. About 10% of the sample rests with the top ten.

V and J lose 4 bases and 8 bases, and a span of 9 bases separates them. The CDR3 starts with the cysteine, ends with the phenylalanine, and has 12 residues. This entry keeps only the CDR3 DNA: 36 bases, framed from base 1. The germline V gene (reference sequence) sets CDR1 to LGHDT and CDR2 to YNNKEL. Each collaborating institution followed its own protocols to collect whole blood in K2EDTA tubes. For TCRbeta analysis, collaborator samples were shipped as frozen whole blood, as isolated PBMCs, or as DNA extracted from either sample type. The sequencing sample was made of peripheral blood. This TCR derives from a man of 80 years or more with acute or convalescent COVID-19. The chain links TRBV3-1 (or the pseudogene TRBV3-2) with TRBJ2-4, with a tentative D gene TRBD1 over 5 matching bases. Here the CDR3 is given as CASSRGRDIQYF. The nucleotide sequence reads TGTGCCAGCAGCCGGGGCAGGGACATTCAGTACTTC.